Detailed here is one TCR beta chain. Its antigen is as yet unknown. This entry comes from a study of T cell responses to AZD1222 COVID-19 vaccine. Notes on the study in general: When two AZD1222 doses had been given, Spike-specific TCR breadth and depth rose.

From germline, CDR1 is MGHDK and CDR2 SYGVNS. Trimming took 3 bases from V and 4 from J; bases not matched to a gene: 6. CDR3 length: 15 amino acids. Assay used: immunoSEQ multiplex PCR; TCRdb lists only in-frame clones, some missing. The sample holds 130,000 or so clones, about 93% seen once. The TCR sequence derives from an adult in good health. The rearrangement links TRBV25-1 to TRBJ2-5; TRBD2 matches 9 bases. Source: peripheral blood, taken on day 0 of AZD1222 vaccination. This chain's CDR3 is CASSELAGASETQYF. The CDR3 DNA reads TGTGCCAGCAGTGAGTTAGCGGGAGCCTCAGAGACCCAGTACTTC. Complete variable domain (other parts from reference TRBV25-1 and TRBJ2-5): EADIYQTPRYLVIGTGKKITLECSQTMGHDKMYWYQQDPGMELHLIHYSYGVNSTEKGDLSSESTVSRIRTEHFPLTLESARPSHTSQYLCASSELAGASETQYFGPGTRLLVL.